Listed below are T cell receptor beta chains from one sample, sequenced in a study of cytomegalovirus exposure and HLA in healthy donors. Measured with immunoSEQ multiplex PCR; TCRdb has only the in-frame clones, and not every one. The profile shows roughly 260,000 clones, 70% to 90% of them singletons. What was sequenced was PBMCs. These receptors all come from a woman aged 40 to 50 in good health and CMV-seropositive. The CDR3 runs from the conserved cysteine through the conserved F or W. The order of the fields is V gene, clone size, J gene, D gene, CDR3 DNA, CDR3 protein. A D gene is named only where the DNA matches it firmly. Expanded clones are given a class, and other clones once, few, many or no size at all.

TRBV5-6,.,TRBJ2-7,.,TGTGCCAGCAGCTTCACCGCGTACGAGCAGTACTTC,CASSFTAYEQYF
TRBV7-9,.,TRBJ2-3,TRBD2,TGTGCCAGCAGCTTCTCTCAGGGAGGGAGCACAGATACGCAGTATTTT,CASSFSQGGSTDTQYF
TRBV29-1,.,TRBJ2-5,TRBD1,TGCAGCGTTGAGGGTGGAACCGGGACAGGGGGGGAGACCCAGTACTTC,CSVEGGTGTGGETQYF
TRBV30,.,TRBJ2-7,.,TGTGCCTGGGGCAGGGGCTACGAGCAGTACTTC,CAWGRGYEQYF
TRBV7-2,.,TRBJ2-1,TRBD2,TGTGCCAGCAGCCGAACCGGGACTAGCGGGTACAATGAGCAGTTCTTC,CASSRTGTSGYNEQFF
TRBV6-5,.,TRBJ1-6,.,TGTGCCAGCGGGAGCTCCTATAATTCACCCCTCCACTTT,CASGSSYNSPLHF
TRBV2,.,TRBJ2-1,.,TGTGCCAGCACCCTTGACAGGTCCTCTACCTACAATGAGCAGTTCTTC,CASTLDRSSTYNEQFF
TRBV25-1,.,TRBJ2-2,TRBD2,TGTGCCAGCAAGAGGACTAGCGGGAGTGACACCGGGGAGCTGTTTTTT,CASKRTSGSDTGELFF
TRBV10-3,.,TRBJ1-6,TRBD1,TGTGCCAGCCGACAGGGCCCTGGGTCACCCCTCCACTTT,CASRQGPGSPLHF
TRBV18,once,TRBJ1-2,.,TGTGCCAGCTCACCGGACAATAACTATGGCTACACCTTC,CASSPDNNYGYTF
TRBV27,.,TRBJ2-7,.,TGTGCCAGCAGTCCCTCTCCAGGCCACGAGCAGTACTTC,CASSPSPGHEQYF
TRBV5-3,.,TRBJ2-7,.,TGTGCCAGATCGACAGTCTCCTACGAGCAGTACTTC,CARSTVSYEQYF
TRBV15,.,TRBJ2-1,.,TGTGCCACCAGCAGGCAAGGGGGTCTAAACTACAATGAGCAGTTCTTC,CATSRQGGLNYNEQFF
TRBV6-5,.,TRBJ1-1,.,TGTGCCAGCGGAGGGGATTGGAACACTGAAGCTTTCTTT,CASGGDWNTEAFF
TRBV5-1,.,TRBJ2-1,.,TGCGCCAGCAGCGAAACGGAGGGCCCCTACAATGAGCAGTTCTTC,CASSETEGPYNEQFF
TRBV28,.,TRBJ2-1,.,TGTGCCAGCAGTTTACAGGCAGGGAGGAAGGATGAGCAGTTCTTC,CASSLQAGRKDEQFF
TRBV28,once,TRBJ1-6,.,TGTGCCAGCAGGCAAACAGGGCCCACCGTTTCTTCCTATAATTCACCCCTCCACTTT,CASRQTGPTVSSYNSPLHF
TRBV10-3,.,TRBJ2-5,.,TGTGCCATCAGTGAGTCGCGGACAGTTCAAGAGACCCAGTACTTC,CAISESRTVQETQYF
TRBV30,few,TRBJ1-3,TRBD1,TGTGCCTGGAGTGCGGGACAGAGGAATGGAAACACCATATATTTT,CAWSAGQRNGNTIYF
TRBV19,.,TRBJ1-5,TRBD1,TGTGCCAGTAGTACCCCCGGGACAGGGGGCGGTCAGCCCCAGCATTTT,CASSTPGTGGGQPQHF
TRBV10-3,.,TRBJ1-3,.,TGTGCCATCAGTGATCGACAGGCCTCTGGAAACACCATATATTTT,CAISDRQASGNTIYF
TRBV23-1,.,TRBJ1-3,TRBD1,TGCGCCAGCAGTCACCGTCAGGGGGAGGTAAACACCATATATTTT,CASSHRQGEVNTIYF
TRBV30,.,TRBJ2-2,TRBD2,TGTGCCTGGAGTCTAGCGGGAGGGTTCGGGGAGCTGTTTTTT,CAWSLAGGFGELFF
TRBV7-6,.,TRBJ1-4,.,TGTGCCAGCAGCTTCTTGTACCCGACAGCCCAAGATGTCGCGGAAAAACTGTTTTTT,CASSFLYPTAQDVAEKLFF
TRBV10-3,.,TRBJ1-5,.,TGTGCCATCAGTGAGTCGACTGGACAGCCCCAGCATTTT,CAISESTGQPQHF
TRBV4-3,.,TRBJ1-4,.,TGCGCCAGCAGCCAAGAGATTGACAAAACTAATGAAAAACTGTTTTTT,CASSQEIDKTNEKLFF
TRBV30,.,TRBJ2-5,.,TGTGCCGGGCGGGTCCCAGAGACCCAGTACTTC,CAGRVPETQYF
TRBV27,.,TRBJ1-5,TRBD1,TGTGCCAGCCGCCCACAGGGGACCCAGAGTCAGCCCCAGCATTTT,CASRPQGTQSQPQHF
TRBV5-1,.,TRBJ2-3,.,TGCGCCAGCAGCTTGGTGGCGGTTAGCACAGATACGCAGTATTTT,CASSLVAVSTDTQYF
TRBV7-9,.,TRBJ1-6,.,TGTGCCAGCAGCTTAGCGGGGAGCCTTAATTCACCCCTCCACTTT,CASSLAGSLNSPLHF
TRBV5-6,.,TRBJ2-3,.,TGTGCCAGCAGCTTGTATCGCGGGCAGATTGGGTTTGCAGATACGCAGTATTTT,CASSLYRGQIGFADTQYF
TRBV11-2,.,TRBJ1-1,.,TGTGCCAGCAGCCCCCTATATGAAGCTTTCTTT,CASSPLYEAFF
TRBV9,.,TRBJ2-2,TRBD2,TGTGCCAGCAGCCCCCGACTAGCGGGGCTCGGGGAGCTGTTTTTT,CASSPRLAGLGELFF
TRBV27,.,TRBJ1-4,.,TGTGCCAGCAGTTTATCGGGGCAGGTCCGCAATGAAAAACTGTTTTTT,CASSLSGQVRNEKLFF
TRBV6-5,once,TRBJ2-2,TRBD2,TGTGCCAGCAGTTACATACGTGGGGGGGACACCGGGGAGCTGTTTTTT,CASSYIRGGDTGELFF
TRBV28,.,TRBJ2-1,TRBD1,TGTGCCAGCACCCCCTCCGGGACAGGACCATACAATGAGCAGTTCTTC,CASTPSGTGPYNEQFF
TRBV9,.,TRBJ2-3,TRBD2,TGTGCCAGCAGCGTAGGGGGAGCGGGAGGCGTAGCAGATACGCAGTATTTT,CASSVGGAGGVADTQYF
TRBV5-1,.,TRBJ2-1,TRBD2,TGCGCCAGCAGCCCGGGACTAGCGGGACCCGTAAAGCAGTTCTTC,CASSPGLAGPVKQFF
TRBV6-4,.,TRBJ1-1,.,TGTGCCAGCAGTGAGCTAGGCCGGAACACTGAAGCTTTCTTT,CASSELGRNTEAFF
TRBV7-9,few,TRBJ2-2,.,TGTGCCAGCCTAACCGTACACCCCTTAAGGGGGTTGCACACCGGGGAGCTGTTTTTT,CASLTVHPLRGLHTGELFF
TRBV27,once,TRBJ2-3,.,TGTGCCAGCAGGGCAGGGGTAATTAGCACAGATACGCAGTATTTT,CASRAGVISTDTQYF
TRBV7-9,once,TRBJ2-3,TRBD2,TGTGCCAGCAGCCCTCGACTAGCGGGGCTAGATACGCAGTATTTT,CASSPRLAGLDTQYF
TRBV10-2,.,TRBJ1-3,TRBD1,TGCGCCAGCAGTGAGTCCGGGACAGGGGCTTTTTCTGGAAACACCATATATTTT,CASSESGTGAFSGNTIYF
TRBV6-4,.,TRBJ2-1,TRBD2,TGTGCCAGCAGCTCCTCAGCGGGGAATGAGCAGTTCTTC,CASSSSAGNEQFF
TRBV6-1,.,TRBJ1-5,.,TGTGCCAGCAGGCTACAGTGGGGCAATCAGCCCCAGCATTTT,CASRLQWGNQPQHF
TRBV4-1,.,TRBJ2-1,.,TGCGCCAGCAGCCAAGAAGGACTGAAATTGGATGAGCAGTTCTTC,CASSQEGLKLDEQFF
TRBV5-6,.,TRBJ1-1,.,TGTGCCAGCAGCTTGTTAACACACCTGAACACTGAAGCTTTCTTT,CASSLLTHLNTEAFF
TRBV25-1,.,TRBJ2-7,.,TGTGCCAGCAGTGAATATAATGCCCAGGCCTACGAGCAGTACTTC,CASSEYNAQAYEQYF
TRBV2,.,TRBJ2-7,TRBD2,TGTGCCAGCAGTGTTGATAGCGGGACTTACGAGCAGTACTTC,CASSVDSGTYEQYF
TRBV11-1,.,TRBJ2-7,TRBD2,TGTGCCAGCAGCCAGGGGACTAGCGGGGTCTATGCCTACGAGCAGTACTTC,CASSQGTSGVYAYEQYF
TRBV11-3,.,TRBJ2-1,.,TGTGCCAGCAGCTTAGTCCAGGGCAATGAGCAGTTCTTC,CASSLVQGNEQFF